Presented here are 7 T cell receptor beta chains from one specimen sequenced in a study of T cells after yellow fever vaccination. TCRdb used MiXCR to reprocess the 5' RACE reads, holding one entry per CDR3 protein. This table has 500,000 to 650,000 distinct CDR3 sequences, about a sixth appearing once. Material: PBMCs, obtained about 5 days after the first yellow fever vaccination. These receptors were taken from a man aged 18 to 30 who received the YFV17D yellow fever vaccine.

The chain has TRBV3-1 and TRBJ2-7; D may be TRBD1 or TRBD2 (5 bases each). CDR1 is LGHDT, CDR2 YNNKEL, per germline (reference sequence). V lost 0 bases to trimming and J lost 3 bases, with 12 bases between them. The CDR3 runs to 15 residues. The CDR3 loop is CASSQDQMRGYEQYF. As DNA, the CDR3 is TGTGCCAGCAGCCAAGATCAAATGAGGGGCTACGAGCAGTACTTC.

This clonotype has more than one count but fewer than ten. This CDR3 reads CASSRSPLAGGNNEQFF. For the CDR3, the DNA is TGTGCCAGCAGTCGGTCCCCACTAGCGGGGGGGAATAATGAGCAGTTCTTC. The chain links TRBV6-2 or TRBV6-3 to TRBJ2-1; the match to TRBD2 covers 13 bases. The CDR3 consists of 17 residues. Losses at the gene ends were 5 bases for V and 7 bases for J; bases not matched to a gene: 11. Per the germline V gene, CDR1 is MNHEY and CDR2 is SVGEGT.

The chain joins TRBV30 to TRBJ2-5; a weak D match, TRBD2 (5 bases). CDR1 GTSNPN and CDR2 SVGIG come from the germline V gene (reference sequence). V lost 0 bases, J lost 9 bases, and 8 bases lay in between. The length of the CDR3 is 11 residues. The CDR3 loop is CAWSVGGPQYF. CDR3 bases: TGTGCCTGGAGTGTAGGCGGGCCCCAGTACTTC.

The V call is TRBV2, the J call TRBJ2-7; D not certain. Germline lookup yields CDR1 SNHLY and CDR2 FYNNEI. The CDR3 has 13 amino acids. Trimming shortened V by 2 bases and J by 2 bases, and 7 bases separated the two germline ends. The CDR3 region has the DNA TGTGCCAGCAGTGAACCGGGCACCTACGAGCAGTACGTC. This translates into CASSEPGTYEQYV.

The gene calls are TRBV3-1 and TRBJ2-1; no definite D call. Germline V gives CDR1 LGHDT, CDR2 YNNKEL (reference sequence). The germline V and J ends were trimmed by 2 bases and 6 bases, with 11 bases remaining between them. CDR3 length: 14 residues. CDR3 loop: CASSQSLTLNEQFF. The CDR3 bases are TGTGCCAGCAGCCAATCTCTGACCCTCAATGAGCAGTTCTTC.

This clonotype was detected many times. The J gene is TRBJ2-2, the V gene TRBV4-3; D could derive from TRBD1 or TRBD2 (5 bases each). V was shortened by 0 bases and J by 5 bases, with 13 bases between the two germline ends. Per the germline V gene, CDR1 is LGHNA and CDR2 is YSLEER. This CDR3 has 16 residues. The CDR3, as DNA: TGCGCCAGCAGCCAAGACCCGGGGACGGGAACCGGGGAGCTGTTTTTT. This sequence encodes CASSQDPGTGTGELFF.

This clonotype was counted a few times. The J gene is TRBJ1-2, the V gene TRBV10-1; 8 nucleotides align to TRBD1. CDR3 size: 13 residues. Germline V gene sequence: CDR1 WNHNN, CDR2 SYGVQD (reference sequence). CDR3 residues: CATAPGQDYGYTF. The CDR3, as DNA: TGCGCAACCGCCCCGGGACAGGACTATGGCTACACCTTC.